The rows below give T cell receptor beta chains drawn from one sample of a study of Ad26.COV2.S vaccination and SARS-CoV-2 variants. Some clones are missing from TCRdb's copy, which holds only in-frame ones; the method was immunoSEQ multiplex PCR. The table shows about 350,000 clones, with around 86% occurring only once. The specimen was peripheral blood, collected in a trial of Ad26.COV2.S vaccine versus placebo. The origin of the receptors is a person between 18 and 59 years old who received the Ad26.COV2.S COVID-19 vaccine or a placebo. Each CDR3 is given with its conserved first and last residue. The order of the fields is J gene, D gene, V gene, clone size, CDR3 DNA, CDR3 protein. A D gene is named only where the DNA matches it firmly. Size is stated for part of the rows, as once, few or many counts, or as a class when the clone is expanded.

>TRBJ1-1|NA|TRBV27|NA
TGTGCCAGCAGGGGGGGCGGCTGGGGCACTGAAGCTTTCTTT
CASRGGGWGTEAFF
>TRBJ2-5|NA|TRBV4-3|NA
TGCGCCAGCAGCCAAGACTCAGGGTACGGCGAGACCCAGTACTTC
CASSQDSGYGETQYF
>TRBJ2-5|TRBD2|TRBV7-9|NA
TGTGCCAGCAGCCCATCCGGGACTAGCGACTCAGAGACCCAGTACTTC
CASSPSGTSDSETQYF
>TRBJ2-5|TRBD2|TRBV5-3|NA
TGTGCCAGAAGCCCCGGGACTATCCAAGAGACCCAGTACTTC
CARSPGTIQETQYF
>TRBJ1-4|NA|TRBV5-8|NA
TGTGCCAGCACCCCCGGGATGGAAAAACTGTTTTTT
CASTPGMEKLFF
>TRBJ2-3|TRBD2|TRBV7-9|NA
TGTGCCAGCAGCTTATCGGCGGGGGGAACAGATACGCAGTATTTT
CASSLSAGGTDTQYF
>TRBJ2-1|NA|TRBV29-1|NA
TGCAGGATGGGGGGCAATGAGCAGTTCTTC
CRMGGNEQFF
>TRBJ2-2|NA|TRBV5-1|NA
TGCGCCAGCAGCATAGGACAGACCACCGGGGAGCTGTTTTTT
CASSIGQTTGELFF
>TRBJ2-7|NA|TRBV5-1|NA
TGCGCCAGCAGCAGGATCATCGGGGGGCAGGCCTACGAGCAGTACTTC
CASSRIIGGQAYEQYF
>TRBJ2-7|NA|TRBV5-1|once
TGCGCCAGCAGCTTGGAACCAACCTACGAGCAGTACTTC
CASSLEPTYEQYF
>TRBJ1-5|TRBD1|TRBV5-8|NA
TGTGCCAGCAGCCCTGGACAGGCTAATCAGCCCCAGCATTTT
CASSPGQANQPQHF
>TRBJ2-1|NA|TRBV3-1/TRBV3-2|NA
TGTGCCAGCGTTGACGGGAGCTCCTACAATGAGCAGTTCTTC
CASVDGSSYNEQFF
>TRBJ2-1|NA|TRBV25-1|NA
TGTGCCACCAATGCAGGGGACTACAATGAGCAGTTCTTC
CATNAGDYNEQFF
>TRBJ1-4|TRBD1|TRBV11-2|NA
TGTGCCAGCAGCTTAGATTTCCCAGGGGGACTGTTTTTT
CASSLDFPGGLFF
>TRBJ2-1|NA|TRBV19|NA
TGTGCCAGTAGCGGAGCGGTAGATGAGCAGTTCTTC
CASSGAVDEQFF
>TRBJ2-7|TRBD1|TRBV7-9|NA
TGTGCCAGCAGAACGGACAGGTCCTACGAGCAGTACTTC
CASRTDRSYEQYF
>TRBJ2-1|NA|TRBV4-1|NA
TGCGCCAGCAGCCAAGATTTGGAGACTAGTGGGAAGAATGAGCAGTTCTTC
CASSQDLETSGKNEQFF
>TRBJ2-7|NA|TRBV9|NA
TGTGCCAGCAGCGTAGATGGACCCAACGGGGGATCCTACGAGCAGTACTTC
CASSVDGPNGGSYEQYF
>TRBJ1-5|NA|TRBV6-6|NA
TGTGCCAGCAGTTACATCCCGGGGGGGAATCAGCCCCAGCATTTT
CASSYIPGGNQPQHF
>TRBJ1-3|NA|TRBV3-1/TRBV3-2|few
TGTGCCAGCAGCCAAGCCAGATCTGGAAACACCATATATTTT
CASSQARSGNTIYF
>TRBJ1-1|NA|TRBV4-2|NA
TGTGCCAGCAGCCTTACAGTGACCAAGAACACTGAAGCTTTCTTT
CASSLTVTKNTEAFF
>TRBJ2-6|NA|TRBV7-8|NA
TGTGCCAGCAGCTACCCCGGGCGGGAGACGGGGGGCCCCTCTGGGGCCAACGTCCTGACTTTC
CASSYPGRETGGPSGANVLTF
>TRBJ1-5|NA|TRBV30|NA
TGTGCCTGGAGTGATCAGGGTAGGCAGCCCCAGCATTTT
CAWSDQGRQPQHF
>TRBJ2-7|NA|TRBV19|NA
TGTGCCAGTAGTATTGGTGGTAGCGGCGCCTACGAGCAGTACTTC
CASSIGGSGAYEQYF
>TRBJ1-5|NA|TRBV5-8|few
TGTGCCAGCAGCCACCGAATAAAGCTCCAGCATTTT
CASSHRIKLQHF
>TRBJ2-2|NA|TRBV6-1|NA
TGTGCCAGCAGTGAAGTTGTGTTCACCGGGGAGCTGTTTTTT
CASSEVVFTGELFF
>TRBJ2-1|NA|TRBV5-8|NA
TGTGCCAGCAGCCCCAGGGGAAACCACAATGAGCAGTTCTTC
CASSPRGNHNEQFF
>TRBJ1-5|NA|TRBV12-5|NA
TGTGCTAGTGGTCCACCGGACAGTAGCAATCAGCCCCAGCATTTT
CASGPPDSSNQPQHF
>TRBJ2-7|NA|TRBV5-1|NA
TGCGCCAGCAGCTCCTCGGAGGGGTGGGGTAACTACGAGCAGTACTTC
CASSSSEGWGNYEQYF
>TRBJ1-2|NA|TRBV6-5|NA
TGTGCCAGCAGTTACGGACTGAAAGACTATGGCTACACCTTC
CASSYGLKDYGYTF
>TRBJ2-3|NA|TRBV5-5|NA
TGTGCCAGCAGCTTGTACAGGGGCACAGATACGCAGTATTTT
CASSLYRGTDTQYF
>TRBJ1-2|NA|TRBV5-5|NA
TGTGCCAGCAGCTTGAGTGTTGGACAGTCCTATGGCTACACCTTC
CASSLSVGQSYGYTF
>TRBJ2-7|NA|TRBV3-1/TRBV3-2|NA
TGTGCCAGCAGCCAAACAGGGCCCATTTCCTACGAGCAGTACTTC
CASSQTGPISYEQYF
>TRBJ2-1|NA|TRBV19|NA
TGTGCCAGCCACCGACAGGCCTCCTACAATGAGCAGTTCTTC
CASHRQASYNEQFF
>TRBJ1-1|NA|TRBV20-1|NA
TGCAGTGCGCGGGGTAACACTGAAGCTTTCTTT
CSARGNTEAFF
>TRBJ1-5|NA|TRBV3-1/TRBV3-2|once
TGTGCCAGCAGCCAAGCCAGCAATCAGCCCCAGCATTTT
CASSQASNQPQHF
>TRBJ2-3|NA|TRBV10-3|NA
TGTGCCATCAGTGAAGTTGGGGGCCCAGATACGCAGTATTTT
CAISEVGGPDTQYF
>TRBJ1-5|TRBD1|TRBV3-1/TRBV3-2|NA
TGTGCCAGCAGCCGAGGGACAGGCGATCAGCCCCAGCATTTT
CASSRGTGDQPQHF
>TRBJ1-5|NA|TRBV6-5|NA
TGTGCCAGCAGTTCGTTTTGGGGTGGCAATCAGCCCCAGCATTTT
CASSSFWGGNQPQHF
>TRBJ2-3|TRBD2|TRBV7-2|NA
TGTGCCAGCAGCTTACGGACTAGCGGGGCCACAGATACGCAGTATTTT
CASSLRTSGATDTQYF
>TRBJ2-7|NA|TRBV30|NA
TGTGCCTGGAGCGCCATCCCCGGGGCCTTAAGCTACGAGCAGTACTTC
CAWSAIPGALSYEQYF
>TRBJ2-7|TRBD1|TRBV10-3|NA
TGTGCCATCGGGGGGTCTCTGTCGGACAGGGATGTCGAGCAGTACTTC
CAIGGSLSDRDVEQYF
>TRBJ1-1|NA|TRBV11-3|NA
TGTGCCAGCAGCGATCGTTCGAACACTGAAGCTTTCTTT
CASSDRSNTEAFF
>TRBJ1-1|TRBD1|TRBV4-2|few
TGTGCCAGCAGCCAAGATGGGACAGGGGGCTTTACTGAAGCTTTCTTT
CASSQDGTGGFTEAFF
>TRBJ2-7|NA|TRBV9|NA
TGTGCCAGCAGCCCGGGACCTTCCTACGAGCAGTACTTC
CASSPGPSYEQYF
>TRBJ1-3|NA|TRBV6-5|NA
TGTGCCAGCCTAACTTCCTCTGGAAACACCATATATTTT
CASLTSSGNTIYF
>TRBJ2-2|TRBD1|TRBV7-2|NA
TGTGCCAGCAGCCAACAGGGGTCCGGGGAGCTGTTTTTT
CASSQQGSGELFF
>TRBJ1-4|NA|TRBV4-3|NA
TGCGCCAGCAGCCAAGATACGGCAGCAACTAATGAAAAACTGTTTTTT
CASSQDTAATNEKLFF